A single sample is the source of the 9 T cell receptor beta chains below, sequenced in a study of blood T cells in healthy people across ages (dated by TCRdb to about 2015). Preparation of the library involved 5' RACE. Data came from an Illumina HiSeq 2500. A second roughly 6 to 12 cycle PCR used a sample-barcoded 5' primer and a J-beta primer mix. Clones were called with MiXCR by TCRdb after fastp trimmed the public reads at Q25, and only in-frame beta chains were retained. Identical CDR3 protein sequences are pooled into one entry, listed with their most common genes and DNA. This sample holds fewer than 800,000 distinct CDR3 sequences; roughly 25% were observed only once. 9.4% of the sample is in the top ten clones. These same records also appear under a second study, on T cells of mothers and their children.

Sequenced input: blood. Every receptor here comes from a boy aged 5-17 years in good health.

This clonotype was picked up a small number of times. The genes are TRBV6-4 and TRBJ1-2; a weak D match, TRBD1 (5 bases). V was trimmed by 2 bases and J by 5 bases, leaving 6 bases between them. Germline CDR1 is MRHNA and CDR2 is SNTAGT. The CDR3 length is 12 residues. CDR3 DNA sequence: TGTGCCAGCAGTGACGGGGGGTATGGCTACACCTTC. Its translation is CASSDGGYGYTF.

The chain is built from TRBV6-5 and TRBJ2-7, with D perhaps matching TRBD2 (6 bases). From germline, CDR1 is MNHEY and CDR2 SVGAGI. This CDR3 comprises 16 residues. Deletions cut 0 bases from V and 5 bases from J, with 17 bases between. In DNA, the CDR3 is TGTGCCAGCAGTTACTCGATAGTGGACGGGAGAAACGAGCAGTACTTC. This encodes CASSYSIVDGRNEQYF.

This clonotype was counted a few times. J is TRBJ1-1 and V is TRBV29-1, with D maybe TRBD1 (5 bases). The CDR3 loop spans 12 amino acids. Per the germline V gene, CDR1 is SQVTM and CDR2 is ANQGSEA. The V gene lost 6 bases and the J gene lost 0 bases, with 8 bases spanning the gap. CDR3 loop: CSVDRMNTEAFF. CDR3 coding DNA: TGCAGCGTCGACAGAATGAACACTGAAGCTTTCTTT.

The sample holds a few counts of this clonotype. The V and J genes are TRBV20-1 and TRBJ2-7; D is unclear. The CDR3 length is 11 residues. The germline V and J ends were trimmed by 2 bases and 7 bases, with 9 bases remaining between them. Germline CDR1 and CDR2: DFQATT and SNEGSKA (reference sequence). The CDR3 here is CSARLGMEQYF. In nucleotides, the CDR3 is TGCAGTGCTAGATTAGGTATGGAGCAGTACTTC.

This chain uses TRBV5-5 with TRBJ2-1; possible D gene TRBD2, 5 bases. Trimming shortened V by 4 bases and J by 2 bases, and 13 bases separated the two germline ends. This CDR3 has 15 residues. Germline CDR1 is SGHKS and CDR2 is YYEKEE (reference sequence). CDR3: CASSPERKAYNEQFF. The DNA for the CDR3 is TGTGCCAGCAGCCCGGAGCGGAAGGCCTACAATGAGCAGTTCTTC.

This clonotype occurred a few times. The V gene is TRBV29-1, the J gene TRBJ2-7; 13 positions agree with TRBD2. V lost 7 bases and J lost 6; bases outside the gene matches: 6. The CDR3 spans 13 residues. CDR1 is SQVTM, CDR2 ANQGSEA, per germline. The DNA of the CDR3 is TGCAGCGCAGGGACTAGCGGGGCTAGCGAGCAGTACTTC. It yields the protein CSAGTSGASEQYF.

This chain connects TRBV7-3 to TRBJ2-1, with 13 nucleotides matching TRBD2. V lost 5 bases to trimming and J lost 9 bases; unmatched junction nucleotides: 7. The CDR3 consists of 15 residues. The germline CDR1 and CDR2 sequences are SGHTA and FQGTGA. The CDR3 here is CASSPGLAGYREQFF. For the CDR3, the DNA is TGTGCCAGCAGCCCGGGACTAGCGGGATATCGTGAGCAGTTCTTC.

This clonotype was observed a few times. The chain uses TRBV28 and TRBJ1-4, with D perhaps TRBD1 (5 bases). CDR1 is MDHEN and CDR2 is SYDVKM in the germline V gene. V was clipped by 6 bases and J by 8 bases, with 13 bases between them. This CDR3 region has 13 residues. The CDR3 reads CASRTVSGEKLFF. The CDR3 DNA sequence: TGTGCCAGCAGGACAGTCTCTGGAGAAAAACTGTTTTTT.

V and J are TRBV27 and TRBJ2-7; D unresolved. With 3 bases removed from V and 2 bases from J, the gap between germline ends came to 14 bases. CDR1 and CDR2 (germline): MNHEY, SMNVEV (reference sequence). There are 15 residues in the CDR3. Here the CDR3 reads CASSFGSRGPYEQYF. The CDR3 DNA reads as TGTGCCAGCAGTTTCGGCAGCCGAGGCCCCTACGAGCAGTACTTC.